The subject of this entry is one TCR beta chain. As yet, its antigen is unknown. The entry originates in a study of shared clonotypes between healthy human individuals. Points from the study as a whole: It was observed that around 5% of naive CD4 clonotypes were shared across several donors.

Germline assignment: CDR1 MNHEY and CDR2 SMNVEV (reference sequence). This CDR3 comprises 16 residues. The ends lost 7 bases at V and 4 bases at J; junction bases unmatched: 8. The DNA input per sorted-subset replicate PCR was around 200 ng, corresponding to 25,000 to 30,000 T cell genomes. Methods used by the authors: There were no quality scores in the junction-only immunoSEQ sequences, so filtering differed. The data were produced by immunoSEQ multiplex PCR, yet TCRdb's version contains in-frame clones alone and is incomplete. V and J calls and clone size are as listed in that table; D and trimming were resolved from the DNA. There are over 850,000 clones in the sample; more than 75% occur only once, and approximately 0.52% lies in the top ten.

The sequencing sample was made of memory CD4+ T cells from PBMCs. Indicated subset: CD45RA-negative fraction. The gene calls are TRBV27 and TRBJ1-5; 12 bases map to TRBD1. The sequence derives from a man aged 18 to 35 in good health. Some clones in this sample may be carry-over from other donors' samples. DNA of the CDR3: TGTGCCAGCACCGGGACAGGGGGCGTATTTAATCAGCCCCAGCATTTT. As protein: CASTGTGGVFNQPQHF.